The 5 T cell receptor beta chains in this list originate from one sample, sequenced in a study of cytomegalovirus exposure and HLA in healthy donors (dated by TCRdb to 2017 to 2019). Libraries were prepared through the immunoSEQ multiplex PCR assay. A mixture of 60 forward primers for TCR Vbeta segments and 13 reverse primers for TCR Jbeta segments was used in the multiplex PCR. Sourced from immuneACCESS, this table was stored by TCRdb with only in-frame sequences that have V and J called. A share of the clones is absent; for the studies checked, an unresolved V gene accounts for under half, and the remainder has no known explanation. The sample includes more than 95,000 clones, with around 75% observed a single time. The ten largest make up 6.9% of the sample. The source material was PBMCs. The receptors originated from a man under 40 in good health and CMV-seropositive.

This clone was picked up one time. CDR3 in DNA: TGTGCCAGCAGCGTAGCAGGGCAGGGGCTAGATACGCAGTATTTT. Translation gives CASSVAGQGLDTQYF. The rearrangement joins TRBV9 to TRBJ2-3; tentative D call: TRBD1 (6 bases). CDR1 is SGDLS and CDR2 is YYNGEE in the germline V gene. V was trimmed by 0 bases and J by 5 bases, leaving 13 bases between them. The CDR3 loop spans 15 amino acids.

V is TRBV18 and J is TRBJ1-6, with 7 bases that match TRBD1. V lost 5 bases, J lost 6 bases, and 1 base stayed unmatched. The length of the CDR3 is 13 residues. Per germline, CDR1 KGHSH and CDR2 LQKENI. CDR3 nucleotides: TGTGCCAGCTCAGGACAGGCTAATTCACCCCTCCACTTT. As protein: CASSGQANSPLHF.

This sequence joins TRBV4-2 and TRBJ2-3; possible D gene TRBD2, 5 bases. The CDR3 extends over 14 amino acids. The germline V gene encodes CDR1 LGHNA and CDR2 YNFKEQ. Trimming left V 7 bases short and J 7 bases short, with 18 bases between. This CDR3 is CASTTSPDSNTQYF. CDR3 bases: TGTGCCAGCACTACTAGTCCCGATTCAAATACGCAGTATTTT.

The V gene is TRBV2, the J gene TRBJ2-7, with 9 nucleotides matching TRBD1. Germline V gene lookup returns CDR1 SNHLY and CDR2 FYNNEI. With 5 bases clipped from V and 1 base from J, the junction kept 3 bases outside the gene matches. CDR3 size: 14 residues. CDR3 sequence: CASSSGTGSYEQYF. In DNA form, the CDR3 reads TGTGCCAGCAGTTCCGGGACAGGGTCCTACGAGCAGTACTTC. Based on the CDR3 plus reference TRBV2 and TRBJ2-7, the full variable domain is EPEVTQTPSHQVTQMGQEVILRCVPISNHLYFYWYRQILGQKVEFLVSFYNNEISEKSEIFDDQFSVERPDGSNFTLKIRSTKLEDSAMYFCASSSGTGSYEQYFGPGTRLTVT.

This clone came up a few times. The chain links TRBV30 to TRBJ2-1, with D possibly being TRBD1 (6 bases). CDR3 length equals 13 residues. The ends were cut back, 4 bases at V and 7 bases at J, with 14 bases in the middle. Germline CDR1 and CDR2: GTSNPN and SVGIG (reference sequence). Here the CDR3 reads CAWTRQANNEQFF. In nucleotides, the CDR3 is TGTGCCTGGACCCGACAGGCTAATAATGAGCAGTTCTTC.